This TCR beta chain came from a study of blood T cell repertoires in COVID-19. Study background: Sample material is recorded as cDNA or gDNA derived from T cells, B-cell-depleted T cells, or PBMCs.

Per the authors' pipeline: Amplifying reference gene primers gave estimates of nucleated cell counts. Profiled with immunoSEQ multiplex PCR; TCRdb holds only in-frame clones, not every one. That table is the source of V, J and clone size, and D and trimming were worked out from the DNA. Among some 64,000 clones listed, about 80% were seen once. This clone was seen just once. This CDR3 comprises 14 residues. V lost 6 bases, J lost 3 bases, and 7 bases stayed unmatched. CDR1 SGHTA and CDR2 FQGTGA come from the germline V gene. V is TRBV7-3 and J is TRBJ1-1, with 7 bases that match TRBD1. The sample comprised peripheral blood. This TCR was sampled from a man older than 75 with active or convalescent COVID-19. CDR3 protein: CASSSGQTHTEAFF. The DNA for the CDR3 is TGTGCCAGCAGTTCGGGACAGACTCACACTGAAGCTTTCTTT.